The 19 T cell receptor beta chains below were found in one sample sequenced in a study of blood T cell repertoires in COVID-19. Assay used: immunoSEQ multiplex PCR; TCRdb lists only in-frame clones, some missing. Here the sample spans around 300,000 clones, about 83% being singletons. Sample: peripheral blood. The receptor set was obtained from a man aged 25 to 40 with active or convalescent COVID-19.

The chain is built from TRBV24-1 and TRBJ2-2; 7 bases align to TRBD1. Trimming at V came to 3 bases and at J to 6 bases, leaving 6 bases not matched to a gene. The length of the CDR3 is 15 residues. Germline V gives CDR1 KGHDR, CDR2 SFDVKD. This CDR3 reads CATSDITGASGELFF. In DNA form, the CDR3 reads TGTGCCACCAGTGATATCACAGGGGCGTCCGGGGAGCTGTTTTTT.

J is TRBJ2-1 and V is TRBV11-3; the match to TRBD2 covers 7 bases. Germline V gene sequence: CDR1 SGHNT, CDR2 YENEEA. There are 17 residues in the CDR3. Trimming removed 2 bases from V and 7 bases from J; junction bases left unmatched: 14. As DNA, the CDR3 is TGTGCCAGCAGCTTAAGCCCCCTGCCGGGAGGAATTAATGAGCAGTTCTTC. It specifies CASSLSPLPGGINEQFF.

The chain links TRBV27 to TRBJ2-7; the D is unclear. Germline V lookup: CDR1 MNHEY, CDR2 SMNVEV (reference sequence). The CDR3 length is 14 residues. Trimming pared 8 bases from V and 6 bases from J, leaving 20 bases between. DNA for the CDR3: TGTGCCAGCGCTTCCCCTGCTGGCACCCGCGAGCAGTACTTC. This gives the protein CASASPAGTREQYF.

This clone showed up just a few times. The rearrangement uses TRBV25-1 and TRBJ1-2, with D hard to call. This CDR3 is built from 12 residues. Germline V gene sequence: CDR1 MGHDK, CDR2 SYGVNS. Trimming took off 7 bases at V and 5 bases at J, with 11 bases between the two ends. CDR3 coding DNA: TGTGCCAGCATGAGTTCGGGATATGGCTACACCTTC. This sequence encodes CASMSSGYGYTF.

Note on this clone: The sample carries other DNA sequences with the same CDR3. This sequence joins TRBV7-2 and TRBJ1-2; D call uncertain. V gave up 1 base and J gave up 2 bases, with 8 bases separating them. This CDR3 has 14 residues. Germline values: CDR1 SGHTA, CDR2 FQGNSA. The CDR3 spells CASSLGAGNYGYTF. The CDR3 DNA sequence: TGTGCCAGCAGCTTAGGAGCAGGAAACTATGGCTACACCTTC.

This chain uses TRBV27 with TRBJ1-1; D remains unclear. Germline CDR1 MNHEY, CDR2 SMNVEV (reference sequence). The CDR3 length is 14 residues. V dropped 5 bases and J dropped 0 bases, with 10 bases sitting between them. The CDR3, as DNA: TGTGCCAGCAGTCCGCGGGGTTTGAACACTGAAGCTTTCTTT. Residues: CASSPRGLNTEAFF.

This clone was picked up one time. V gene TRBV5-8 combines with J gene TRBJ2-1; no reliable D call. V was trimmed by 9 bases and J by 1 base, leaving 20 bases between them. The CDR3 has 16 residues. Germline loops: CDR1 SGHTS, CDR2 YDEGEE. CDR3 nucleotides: TGTGCCATCACCTCCCCAAGAGCCAGGTCCTACAATGAGCAGTTCTTC. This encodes CAITSPRARSYNEQFF. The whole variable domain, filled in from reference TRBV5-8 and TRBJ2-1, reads EAGVTQSPTHLIKTRGQQATLRCSPISGHTSVYWYQQALGLGLQFLLWYDEGEERNRGNFPPRFSGRQFPNYSSELNVNALELEDSALYLCAITSPRARSYNEQFFGPGTRLTVL.

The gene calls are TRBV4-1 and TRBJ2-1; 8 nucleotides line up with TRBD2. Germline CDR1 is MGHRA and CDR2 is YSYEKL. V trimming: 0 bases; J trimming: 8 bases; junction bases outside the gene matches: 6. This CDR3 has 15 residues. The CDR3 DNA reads TGCGCCAGCAGCCAAGAGACTCAGCGGGAGTATGAGCAGTTCTTC. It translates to CASSQETQREYEQFF.

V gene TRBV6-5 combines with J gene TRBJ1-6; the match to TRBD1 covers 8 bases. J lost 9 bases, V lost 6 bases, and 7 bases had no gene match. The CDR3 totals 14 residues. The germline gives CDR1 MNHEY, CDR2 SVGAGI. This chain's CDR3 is CASSTSGGRSPLHF. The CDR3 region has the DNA TGTGCCAGCAGCACCTCAGGGGGCCGTTCACCCCTCCACTTT.

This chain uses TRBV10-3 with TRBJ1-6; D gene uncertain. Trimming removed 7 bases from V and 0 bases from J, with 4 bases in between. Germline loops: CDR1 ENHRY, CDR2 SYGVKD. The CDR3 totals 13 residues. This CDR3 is CAIKSSYNSPLHF. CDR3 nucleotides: TGTGCCATCAAGAGCTCCTATAATTCACCCCTCCACTTT.

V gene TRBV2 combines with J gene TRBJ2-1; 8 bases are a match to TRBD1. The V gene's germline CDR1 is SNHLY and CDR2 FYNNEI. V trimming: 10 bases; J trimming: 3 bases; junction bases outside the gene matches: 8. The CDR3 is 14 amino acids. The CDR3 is CATKDGTGYNEQFF. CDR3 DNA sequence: TGTGCCACCAAGGACGGGACAGGCTACAATGAGCAGTTCTTC.

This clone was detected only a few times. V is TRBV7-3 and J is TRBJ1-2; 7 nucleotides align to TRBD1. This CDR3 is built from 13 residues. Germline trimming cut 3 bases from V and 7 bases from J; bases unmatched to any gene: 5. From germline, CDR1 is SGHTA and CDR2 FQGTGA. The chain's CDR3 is CASSFQGDTGYTF. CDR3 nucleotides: TGTGCCAGCAGCTTCCAGGGGGACACTGGCTACACCTTC.

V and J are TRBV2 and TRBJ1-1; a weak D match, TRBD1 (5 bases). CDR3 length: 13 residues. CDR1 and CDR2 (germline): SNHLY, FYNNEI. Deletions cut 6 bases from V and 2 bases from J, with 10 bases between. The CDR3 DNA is TGTGCCAGCAGGGGGGGTCCTAACACTGAAGCTTTCTTT. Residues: CASRGGPNTEAFF.

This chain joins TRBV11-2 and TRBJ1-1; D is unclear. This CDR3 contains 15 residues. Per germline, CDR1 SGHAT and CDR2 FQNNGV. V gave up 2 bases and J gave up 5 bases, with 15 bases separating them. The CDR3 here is CASSLSGGGGTEAFF. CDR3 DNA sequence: TGTGCCAGCAGCTTAAGCGGCGGCGGCGGGACTGAAGCTTTCTTT.

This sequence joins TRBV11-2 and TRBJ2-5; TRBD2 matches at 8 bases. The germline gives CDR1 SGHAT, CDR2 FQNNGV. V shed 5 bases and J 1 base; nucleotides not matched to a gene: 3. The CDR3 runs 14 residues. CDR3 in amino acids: CASSRTSGQETQYF. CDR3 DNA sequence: TGTGCCAGCAGCCGAACTAGCGGCCAAGAGACCCAGTACTTC.

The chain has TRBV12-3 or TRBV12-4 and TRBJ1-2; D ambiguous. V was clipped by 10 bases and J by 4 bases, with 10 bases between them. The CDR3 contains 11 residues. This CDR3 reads CATTGSYGYTF. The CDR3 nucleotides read TGTGCCACTACCGGGTCCTATGGCTACACCTTC.

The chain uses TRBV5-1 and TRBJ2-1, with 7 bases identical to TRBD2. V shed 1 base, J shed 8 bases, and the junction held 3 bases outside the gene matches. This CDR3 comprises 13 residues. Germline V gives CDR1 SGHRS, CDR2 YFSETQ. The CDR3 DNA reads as TGCGCCAGCAGCTTGCTGGGGGGGTATGAGCAGTTCTTC. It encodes CASSLLGGYEQFF.

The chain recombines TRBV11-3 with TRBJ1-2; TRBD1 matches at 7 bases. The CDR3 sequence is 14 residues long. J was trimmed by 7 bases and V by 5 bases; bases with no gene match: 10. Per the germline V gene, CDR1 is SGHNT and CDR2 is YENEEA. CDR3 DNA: TGTGCCAGCAGCCGTAGCGGACAGGCGAGTGGCTACACCTTC. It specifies CASSRSGQASGYTF.

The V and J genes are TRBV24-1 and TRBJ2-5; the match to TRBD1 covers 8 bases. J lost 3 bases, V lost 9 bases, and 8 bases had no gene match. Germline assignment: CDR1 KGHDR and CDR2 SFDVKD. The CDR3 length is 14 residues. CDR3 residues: CATPWGQVKETQYF. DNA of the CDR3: TGTGCCACCCCGTGGGGACAGGTAAAAGAGACCCAGTACTTC.